This T cell receptor beta chain was obtained from a study of post-analysis software for immune sequencing data. General observations from the study: The five TRBV segments detected at higher frequency in patients than in controls included TRBV5-6, TRBV5-1 and TRBV20-1. Comparison with controls showed significantly lower normalized Chao1 diversity in multiple sclerosis patients.

As regards this clonotype: Its antigen is currently unknown.

Germline V gene sequence: CDR1 MGHDK, CDR2 SYGVNS. V was cut by 6 bases and J by 3 bases, with 17 bases left in between. The CDR3 has 16 amino acids. Unique molecular identifiers were present in the TCR beta cDNA libraries. T cells numbering about 1 to 10 million gave rise to a few hundred thousand cDNA molecules. TCRdb recomputed calls from the PCR reads with MiXCR, one row per CDR3 protein. In the table there are approximately 690,000 distinct CDR3 sequences, 59% of which are singletons. The sequencing sample was made of blood. The gene calls are TRBV25-1 and TRBJ2-2, with D possibly TRBD2 on 6 matching bases. This TCR came from a girl aged 2 to 9 with multiple sclerosis. The CDR3 reads CASRPGLTSDTGELFF. The CDR3 DNA follows: TGTGCCAGCAGACCGGGACTTACCTCAGACACCGGGGAGCTGTTTTTT.